This TCR beta chain was found in a study of regulatory T cells. Study-wide results and caveats: Control CD8+ cells showed a nonsignificant trend toward higher Shannon entropy than patient CD8+ cells. Regulatory T cells showed the strongest V-J pair restriction and V/J gene skewing among patient repertoires.

Primers: 52 TRBV forward and 13 TRBJ reverse. Some clones are missing from TCRdb's copy, which holds only in-frame ones; the method was immunoSEQ multiplex PCR. The data contain a few thousand clones, just over 65% of them singletons. A couple of CD3G-deficient patients had more severe autoimmunity; all had some. The V end lost 1 base, the J end lost 3 bases, and 4 bases lay between the germline ends. The CDR3 extends over 12 amino acids. CDR1 is MNHNS and CDR2 is SASEGT in the germline V gene. This clone rates as large. Its antigen is as yet unknown. The V gene is TRBV6-1, the J gene TRBJ2-7; D is unclear. The source material was CD8+ T cells sorted from blood. This TCR came from a person aged 25 to 39 with CD3G deficiency. CDR3 bases: TGTGCCAGCAGTGAAGTCTTCTACGAGCAGTACTTC. It encodes CASSEVFYEQYF.